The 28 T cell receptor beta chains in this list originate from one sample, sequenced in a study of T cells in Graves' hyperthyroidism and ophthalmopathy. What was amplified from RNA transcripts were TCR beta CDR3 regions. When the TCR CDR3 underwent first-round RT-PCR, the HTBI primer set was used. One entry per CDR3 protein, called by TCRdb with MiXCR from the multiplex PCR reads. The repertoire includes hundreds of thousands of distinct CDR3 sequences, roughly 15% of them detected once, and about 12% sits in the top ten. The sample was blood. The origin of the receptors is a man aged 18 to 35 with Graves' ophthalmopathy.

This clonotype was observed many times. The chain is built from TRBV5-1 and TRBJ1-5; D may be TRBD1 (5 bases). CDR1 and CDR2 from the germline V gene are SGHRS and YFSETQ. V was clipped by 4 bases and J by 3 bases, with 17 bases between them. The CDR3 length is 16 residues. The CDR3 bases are TGCGCCAGCAGCCGAGATGGGACCAGGGACAATCAGCCCCAGCATTTT. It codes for CASSRDGTRDNQPQHF. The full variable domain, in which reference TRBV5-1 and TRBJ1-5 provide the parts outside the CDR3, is KAGVTQTPRYLIKTRGQQVTLSCSPISGHRSVSWYQQTPGQGLQFLFEYFSETQRNKGNFPGRFSGRQFSNSRSEMNVSTLELGDSALYLCASSRDGTRDNQPQHFGDGTRLSIL.

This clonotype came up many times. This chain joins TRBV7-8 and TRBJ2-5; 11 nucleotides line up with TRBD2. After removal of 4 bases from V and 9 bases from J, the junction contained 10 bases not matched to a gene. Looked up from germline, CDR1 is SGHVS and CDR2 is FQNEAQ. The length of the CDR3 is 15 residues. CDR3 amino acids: CASSSGLADQGAQYF. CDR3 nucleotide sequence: TGTGCCAGCAGCTCGGGACTAGCGGATCAAGGAGCCCAGTACTTC. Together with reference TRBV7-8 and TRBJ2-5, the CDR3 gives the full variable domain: GAGVSQSPRYKVAKRGQDVALRCDPISGHVSLFWYQQALGQGPEFLTYFQNEAQLDKSGLPSDRFFAERPEGSVSTLKIQRTQQEDSAVYLCASSSGLADQGAQYFGPGTRLLVL.

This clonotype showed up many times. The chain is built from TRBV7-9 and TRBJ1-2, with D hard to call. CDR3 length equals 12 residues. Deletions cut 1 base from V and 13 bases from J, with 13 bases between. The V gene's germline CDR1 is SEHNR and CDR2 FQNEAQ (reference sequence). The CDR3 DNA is TGTGCCAGCAGCTTAGTAGGGAAGGAGTGCACCTTC. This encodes CASSLVGKECTF.

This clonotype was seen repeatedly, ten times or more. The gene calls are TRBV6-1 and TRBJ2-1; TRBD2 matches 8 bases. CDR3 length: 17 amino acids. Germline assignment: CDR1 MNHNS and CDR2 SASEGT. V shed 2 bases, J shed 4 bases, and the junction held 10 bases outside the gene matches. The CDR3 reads CASSERGAGEPYNEQFF. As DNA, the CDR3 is TGTGCCAGCAGTGAAAGGGGAGCGGGAGAGCCTTACAATGAGCAGTTCTTC.

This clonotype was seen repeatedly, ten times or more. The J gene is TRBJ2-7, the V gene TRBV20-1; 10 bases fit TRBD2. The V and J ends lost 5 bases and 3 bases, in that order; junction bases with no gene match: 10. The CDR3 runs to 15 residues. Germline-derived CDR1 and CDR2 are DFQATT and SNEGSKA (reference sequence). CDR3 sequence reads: CSACDKAGGNYEQYF. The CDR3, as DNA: TGCAGTGCTTGCGACAAAGCGGGGGGGAACTACGAGCAGTACTTC.

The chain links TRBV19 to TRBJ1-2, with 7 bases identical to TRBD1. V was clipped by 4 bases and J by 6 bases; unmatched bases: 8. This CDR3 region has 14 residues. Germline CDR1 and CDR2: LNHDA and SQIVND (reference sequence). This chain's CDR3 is CASSTLLQGDGYTF. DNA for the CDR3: TGTGCCAGTAGTACCCTACTCCAGGGGGATGGCTACACCTTC.

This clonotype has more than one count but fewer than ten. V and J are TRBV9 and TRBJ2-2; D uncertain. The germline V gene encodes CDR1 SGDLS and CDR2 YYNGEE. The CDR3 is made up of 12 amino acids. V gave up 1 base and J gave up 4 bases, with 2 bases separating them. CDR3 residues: CASSVFTGELFF. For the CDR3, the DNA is TGTGCCAGCAGCGTATTCACCGGGGAGCTGTTTTTT.

Written as DNA, the CDR3 is TGTGCCAGCACCCCATCGACAGGGTGGGGGGGGGGCTACACCTTC. Translating it yields CASTPSTGWGGGYTF. The chain combines TRBV28 with TRBJ1-2, with 7 positions matching TRBD1. CDR1 is MDHEN and CDR2 is SYDVKM in the germline V gene. The V gene end was trimmed by 7 bases and the J gene end by 8 bases; junction bases not matched to a gene: 16. The CDR3 has 15 residues.

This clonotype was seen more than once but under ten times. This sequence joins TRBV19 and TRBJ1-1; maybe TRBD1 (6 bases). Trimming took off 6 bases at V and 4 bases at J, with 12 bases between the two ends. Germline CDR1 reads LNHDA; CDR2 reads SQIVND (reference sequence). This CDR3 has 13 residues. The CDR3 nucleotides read TGTGCCAGTAGAGATCAGACAGGCACTGAAGCTTTCTTT. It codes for CASRDQTGTEAFF.

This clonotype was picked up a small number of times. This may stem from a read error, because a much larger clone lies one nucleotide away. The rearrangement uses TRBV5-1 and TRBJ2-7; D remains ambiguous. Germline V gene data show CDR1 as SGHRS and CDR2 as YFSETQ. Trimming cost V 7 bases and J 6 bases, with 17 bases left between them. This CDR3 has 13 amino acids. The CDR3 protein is CASGTAGSGEQYF. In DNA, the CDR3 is TGCGCCAGCGGCACAGCCGGTTCCGGCGAGCAGTACTTC.

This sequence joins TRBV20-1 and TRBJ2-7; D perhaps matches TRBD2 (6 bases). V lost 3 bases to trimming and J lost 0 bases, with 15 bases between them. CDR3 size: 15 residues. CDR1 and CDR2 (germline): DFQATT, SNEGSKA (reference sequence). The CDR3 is CSARVPGELSYEQYF. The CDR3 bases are TGCAGTGCTAGGGTTCCGGGAGAACTCTCCTACGAGCAGTACTTC.

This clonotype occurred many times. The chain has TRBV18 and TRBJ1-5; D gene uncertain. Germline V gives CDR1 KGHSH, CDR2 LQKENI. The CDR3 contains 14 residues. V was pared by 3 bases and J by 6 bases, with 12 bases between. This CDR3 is CASSPGFSVQPQHF. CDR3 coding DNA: TGTGCCAGCTCACCCGGTTTTTCGGTTCAGCCCCAGCATTTT.

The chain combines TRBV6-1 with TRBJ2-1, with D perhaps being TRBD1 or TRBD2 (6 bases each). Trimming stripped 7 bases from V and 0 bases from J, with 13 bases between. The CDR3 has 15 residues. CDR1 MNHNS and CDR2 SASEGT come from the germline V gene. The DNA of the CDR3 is TGTGCCAGCATGGGGGGCAACCCCTCCTACAATGAGCAGTTCTTC. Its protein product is CASMGGNPSYNEQFF.

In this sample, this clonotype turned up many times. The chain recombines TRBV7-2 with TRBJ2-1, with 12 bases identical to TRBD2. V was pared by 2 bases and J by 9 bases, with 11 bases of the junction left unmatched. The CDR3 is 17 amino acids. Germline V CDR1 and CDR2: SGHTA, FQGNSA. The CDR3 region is CASSLILAGGLWGEQFF. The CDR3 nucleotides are TGTGCCAGCAGCTTAATTCTAGCGGGGGGGCTATGGGGTGAGCAGTTCTTC.

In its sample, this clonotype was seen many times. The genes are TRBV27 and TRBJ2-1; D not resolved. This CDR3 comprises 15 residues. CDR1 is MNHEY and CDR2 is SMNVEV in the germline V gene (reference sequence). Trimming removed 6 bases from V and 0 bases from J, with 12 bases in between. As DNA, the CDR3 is TGTGCCAGCAGAAGAGTCCCCCTCTCCTACAATGAGCAGTTCTTC. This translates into CASRRVPLSYNEQFF.

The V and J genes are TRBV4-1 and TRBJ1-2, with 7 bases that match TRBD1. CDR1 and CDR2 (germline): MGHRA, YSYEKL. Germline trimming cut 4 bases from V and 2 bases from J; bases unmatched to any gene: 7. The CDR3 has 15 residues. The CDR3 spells CASSPERDRNYGYTF. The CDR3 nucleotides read TGCGCCAGCAGCCCCGAAAGGGACAGAAACTATGGCTACACCTTC.

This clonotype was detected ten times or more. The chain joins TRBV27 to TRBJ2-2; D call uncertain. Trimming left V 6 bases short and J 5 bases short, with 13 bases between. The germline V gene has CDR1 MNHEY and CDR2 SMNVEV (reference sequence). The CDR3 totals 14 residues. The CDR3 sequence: CASSIMGRTGELFF. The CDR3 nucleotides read TGTGCCAGCAGCATAATGGGAAGAACCGGGGAGCTGTTTTTT.

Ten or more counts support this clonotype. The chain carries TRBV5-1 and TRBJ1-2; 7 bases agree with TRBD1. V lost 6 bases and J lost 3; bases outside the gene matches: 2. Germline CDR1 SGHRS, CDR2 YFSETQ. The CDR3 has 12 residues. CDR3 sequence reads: CASNTGDYGYTF. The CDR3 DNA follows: TGCGCCAGCAACACAGGGGACTATGGCTACACCTTC. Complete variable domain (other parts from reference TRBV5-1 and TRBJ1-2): KAGVTQTPRYLIKTRGQQVTLSCSPISGHRSVSWYQQTPGQGLQFLFEYFSETQRNKGNFPGRFSGRQFSNSRSEMNVSTLELGDSALYLCASNTGDYGYTFGSGTRLTVV.

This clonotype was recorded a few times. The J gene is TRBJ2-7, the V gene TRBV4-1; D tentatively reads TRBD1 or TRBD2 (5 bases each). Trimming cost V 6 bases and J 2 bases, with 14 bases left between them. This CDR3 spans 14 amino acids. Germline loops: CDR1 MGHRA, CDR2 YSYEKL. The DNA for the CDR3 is TGCGCCAGCAGTCCGGGACCGTTTGCCTACGAGCAGTACTTC. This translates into CASSPGPFAYEQYF.

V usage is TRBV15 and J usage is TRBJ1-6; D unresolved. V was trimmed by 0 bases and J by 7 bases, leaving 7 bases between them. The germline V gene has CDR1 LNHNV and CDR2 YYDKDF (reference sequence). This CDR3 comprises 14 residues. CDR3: CATSRDGENSPLHF. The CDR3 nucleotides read TGTGCCACCAGCAGAGACGGAGAGAATTCACCCCTCCACTTT.

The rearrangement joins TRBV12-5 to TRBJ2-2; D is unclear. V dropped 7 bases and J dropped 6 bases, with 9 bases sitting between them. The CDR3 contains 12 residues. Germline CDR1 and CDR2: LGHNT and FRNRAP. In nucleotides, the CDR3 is TGTGCTAGTGCCCCAAGGGCCGGGGAGCTGTTTTTT. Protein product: CASAPRAGELFF.

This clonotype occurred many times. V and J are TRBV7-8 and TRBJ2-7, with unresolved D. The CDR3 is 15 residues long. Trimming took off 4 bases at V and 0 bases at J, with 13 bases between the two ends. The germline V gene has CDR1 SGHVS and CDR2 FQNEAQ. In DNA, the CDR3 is TGTGCCAGCAGCTCCGACCGGTGGGGCTCCTACGAGCAGTACTTC. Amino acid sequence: CASSSDRWGSYEQYF.

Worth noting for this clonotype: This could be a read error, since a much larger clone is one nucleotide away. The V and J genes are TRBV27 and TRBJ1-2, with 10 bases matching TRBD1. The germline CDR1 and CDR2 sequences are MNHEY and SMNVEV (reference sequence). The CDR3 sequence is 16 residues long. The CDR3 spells CANSLTPGQGNYGYTF. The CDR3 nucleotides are TGTGCCAACAGTCTCACTCCGGGACAGGGGAACTATGGCTACACCTTC.

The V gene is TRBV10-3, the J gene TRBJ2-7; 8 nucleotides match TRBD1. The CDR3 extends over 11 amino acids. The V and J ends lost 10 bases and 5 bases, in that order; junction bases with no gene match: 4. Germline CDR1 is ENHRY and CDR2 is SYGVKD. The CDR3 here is CATLDRDEQYF. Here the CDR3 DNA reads TGTGCCACGCTGGACAGGGACGAGCAGTACTTC.

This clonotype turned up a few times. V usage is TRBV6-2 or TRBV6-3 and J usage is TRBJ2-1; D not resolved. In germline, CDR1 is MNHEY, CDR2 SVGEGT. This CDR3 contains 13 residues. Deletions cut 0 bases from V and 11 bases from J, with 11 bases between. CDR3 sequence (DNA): TGTGCCAGCAGTTACTCGATGCCAGCTCAGCAGTTCTTC. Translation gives CASSYSMPAQQFF.

Written as DNA, the CDR3 is TGTGCCAGCTCACCATTTGACAGCACTGAAGCTTTCTTT. Translating gives CASSPFDSTEAFF. This chain uses TRBV18 with TRBJ1-1, with D possibly TRBD1 on 5 matching bases. CDR1 and CDR2 (germline): KGHSH, LQKENI. CDR3 length: 13 amino acids. V was shortened by 2 bases and J by 4 bases, with 8 bases between the two germline ends.

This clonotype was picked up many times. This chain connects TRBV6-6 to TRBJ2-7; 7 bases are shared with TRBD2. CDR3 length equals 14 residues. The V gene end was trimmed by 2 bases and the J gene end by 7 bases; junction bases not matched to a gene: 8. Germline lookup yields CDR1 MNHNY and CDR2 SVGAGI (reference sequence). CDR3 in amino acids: CASSYMSPGGEQYF. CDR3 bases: TGTGCCAGCAGTTACATGTCGCCCGGGGGGGAGCAGTACTTC.

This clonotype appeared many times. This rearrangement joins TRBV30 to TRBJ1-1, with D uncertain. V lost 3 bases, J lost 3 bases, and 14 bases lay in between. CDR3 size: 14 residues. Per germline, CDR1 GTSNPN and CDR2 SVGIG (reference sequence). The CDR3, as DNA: TGTGCCTGGAGACGATTAGAGTCCGACACTGAAGCTTTCTTT. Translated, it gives CAWRRLESDTEAFF.